This T cell receptor (beta chain) is drawn from a study of cytomegalovirus exposure and HLA in healthy donors. About the research overall: There were 70 million to 95 million unique TCRs (from HLA-typed donors) in an early data release. Broader study findings: Available immune exposure information was restricted to CMV serostatus only.

The CDR3 length is 17 residues. Germline loops: CDR1 MGHDK, CDR2 SYGVNS. Trimming cost V 3 bases and J 6 bases, with 23 bases left between them. In regard to this clone: Its antigen is unidentified.

It was with 60 Vbeta and 13 Jbeta primers that the PCR ran. Using immunoSEQ multiplex PCR, the repertoire was profiled, and TCRdb retains in-frame clones only, with some absent. Here the sample spans around 94,000 clones, around four fifths being singletons. V usage is TRBV25-1 and J usage is TRBJ1-2, with a weak D call TRBD1 (6 bases). The sequence came from a man in his forties in good health and CMV-seronegative. Source material: PBMCs. The DNA for the CDR3 is TGTGCCAGCAGTGATAACAGGGCAATGATCGGGGAAGATGGCTACACCTTC. As protein: CASSDNRAMIGEDGYTF.